This record looks at one T cell receptor beta chain sequence and its context. In the original workflow: Researchers report that nucleated cell counts were estimated from reference gene primer amplification. TCRdb keeps only in-frame clones here, not all; method: immunoSEQ multiplex PCR. From that table come the V and J calls and clone size; the DNA was used to work out D and trimming. The sample carries 100,000 to 150,000 clones, around 90% recorded once. Seattle-derived patients entered the study during active infection and were followed longitudinally. The sample is drawn from a study of blood T cell repertoires in COVID-19. The overall study: The analysed material was cDNA or gDNA that came from T cells, B-cell-depleted T cells, or PBMCs.

Germline CDR1 is SGHAT and CDR2 is FQNNGV. The CDR3 totals 15 residues. The J segment lost 2 bases and the V segment lost 1 base, leaving 3 bases of the junction unmatched. The sequenced material came from peripheral blood. This sequence originates from a man aged 45-65 years with COVID-19, enrolled during active disease. The chain uses TRBV11-2 and TRBJ2-3, with TRBD2 matching over 7 bases. CDR3 bases: TGTGCCAGCAGCTTAGCGGGAGGTCCCACAGATACGCAGTATTTT. Translated: CASSLAGGPTDTQYF.